What follows describes a single TCR beta chain. Antigen specificity is unknown. The V gene lost 0 bases and the J gene lost 2 bases, with 11 bases spanning the gap. The germline V gene encodes CDR1 SGHDT and CDR2 YYEEEE. The CDR3 consists of 15 residues. This sample was included in a study of shared clonotypes between healthy human individuals. Overall study findings and caveats: Researchers sampled only blood; tissue repertoires likely differ.

Genomic DNA from each subset was divided evenly over several immunoSEQ plates. Profiled with immunoSEQ multiplex PCR; TCRdb holds only in-frame clones, not every one. The sample carries more than 400,000 clones, over 70% recorded once. The chain joins TRBV5-6 to TRBJ1-2, with D unclear. The clonotype originates from a middle-aged woman in good health. Some clones in this sample may be carry-over from other donors' samples. Sequencing was done on a sample of PBMCs. CDR3 bases: TGTGCCAGCAGCTTGGGGGATAGGGAGAACTATGGCTACACCTTC. It translates to CASSLGDRENYGYTF.